This entry is about one T cell receptor beta chain. This sample stems from a study of T cell responses to AZD1222 COVID-19 vaccine. The CDR3 spans 14 residues. The germline V and J ends were trimmed by 4 bases and 2 bases, with 10 bases remaining between them. CDR1 is SGHRS and CDR2 is YFSETQ in the germline V gene. Only in-frame clones appear in the TCRdb table, and some are missing; sequencing was by immunoSEQ multiplex PCR. Among some 110,000 clones, 89% were seen once, and the ten largest hold 44%. The sequence was obtained from an adult who received the AZD1222 COVID-19 vaccine. The sample here was peripheral blood, taken 28 days after the second AZD1222 dose. This sequence joins TRBV5-1 and TRBJ2-1; D is uncertain. Written as DNA, the CDR3 is TGCGCCAGCAGCCCCCCGCCGGCCTACAATGAGCAGTTCTTC. As protein: CASSPPPAYNEQFF.